Given below is one TCR beta chain in context. The data belong to a study of tumor-infiltrating lymphocytes in oesophageal squamous cell carcinoma. Trimming took off 0 bases at V and 7 bases at J, with 10 bases between the two ends. Germline CDR1 reads SGHTA; CDR2 reads FQGNSA. The CDR3 loop spans 14 amino acids. TCRdb reanalysed the PCR reads using MiXCR and keeps one entry per CDR3 protein. The sample contains over 15,000 distinct CDR3 sequences, 50% of which appear only once. The receptor was derived from a male donor with esophageal squamous cell carcinoma. The rearrangement uses TRBV7-2 and TRBJ2-1; weak D call: TRBD2 (6 bases). Sequencing was carried out using esophageal tumor tissue. This CDR3 is CASSLATSINEQFF. CDR3 DNA: TGTGCCAGCAGCTTAGCCACTAGCATAAATGAGCAGTTCTTC.